The 27 T cell receptor beta chains presented below share a single source sample, sequenced in a study of blood T cell repertoires in COVID-19. Profiled with immunoSEQ multiplex PCR; TCRdb holds only in-frame clones, not every one. Altogether some 220,000 clones are present, about 82% being singletons, with the ten largest covering 5% to 7%. Material for sequencing was peripheral blood. The receptors derive from an older woman with active or convalescent COVID-19.

The chain uses TRBV28 and TRBJ2-2; 12 bases are a match to TRBD2. CDR1 and CDR2 (germline): MDHEN, SYDVKM. There are 15 residues in the CDR3. With 6 bases clipped from V and 4 bases from J, the junction kept 3 bases outside the gene matches. CDR3 protein: CASSLAGGPTGELFF. In nucleotides, the CDR3 is TGTGCCAGCAGCCTAGCGGGGGGGCCCACCGGGGAGCTGTTTTTT.

This rearrangement joins TRBV3-1 (or the pseudogene TRBV3-2) to TRBJ1-5, with D hard to call. Deletions cut 2 bases from V and 5 bases from J, with 7 bases between. CDR3 length: 13 residues. CDR1 and CDR2 (germline): LGHDT, YNNKEL (reference sequence). CDR3 region: CASSQSSDQPQHF. CDR3 sequence (DNA): TGTGCCAGCAGCCAAAGTTCGGATCAGCCCCAGCATTTT.

This clone was seen a single time. The rearrangement uses TRBV5-4 and TRBJ2-3, with 7 bases identical to TRBD2. The V gene end was trimmed by 2 bases and the J gene end by 4 bases; junction bases not matched to a gene: 7. Per germline, CDR1 SGHNT and CDR2 YYREEE (reference sequence). The CDR3 runs 15 residues. CDR3 residues: CASSFGGSLSDTQYF. The CDR3 DNA reads as TGTGCCAGCAGCTTCGGCGGGAGTCTTTCAGATACGCAGTATTTT. The full variable domain, its missing parts supplied by reference TRBV5-4 and TRBJ2-3, is ETGVTQSPTHLIKTRGQQVTLRCSSQSGHNTVSWYQQALGQGPQFIFQYYREEENGRGNFPPRFSGLQFPNYSSELNVNALELDDSALYLCASSFGGSLSDTQYFGPGTRLTVL.

The rearrangement joins TRBV4-2 to TRBJ2-5, with a tentative D call TRBD1 (5 bases). V dropped 3 bases and J dropped 4 bases, with 24 bases sitting between them. The CDR3 is 18 residues long. CDR1 is LGHNA and CDR2 is YNFKEQ in the germline V gene. The CDR3 protein is CASSQGLINRPQGETQYF. For the CDR3, the DNA is TGTGCCAGCAGCCAGGGCCTAATCAACAGGCCCCAGGGAGAGACCCAGTACTTC.

This clone has just one count. CDR3 sequence (DNA): TGCGCCAGCAGCTTGAGACAGGGGGCGGGCGAGCAGTACTTC. The encoded protein is CASSLRQGAGEQYF. The gene calls are TRBV5-1 and TRBJ2-7; TRBD1 aligns across 10 bases. The CDR3 spans 14 residues. With V trimmed by 1 base and J by 6 bases, 4 bases remained unmatched. Germline V gene data show CDR1 as SGHRS and CDR2 as YFSETQ.

The chain is built from TRBV11-3 and TRBJ1-2; TRBD1 matches 9 bases. The CDR3 loop spans 14 amino acids. V shed 5 bases, J shed 8 bases, and the junction held 9 bases outside the gene matches. The germline V gene has CDR1 SGHNT and CDR2 YENEEA. The CDR3 sequence: CASSLRDRAGGYTF. The CDR3 coding sequence is TGTGCCAGCAGCCTCCGGGACAGGGCTGGGGGCTACACCTTC.

About this clone: A much larger clone lies a single base off, so this may be a read error. The gene calls are TRBV2 and TRBJ2-2; D is unresolved. Germline assignment: CDR1 SNHLY and CDR2 FYNNEI. The CDR3 consists of 11 residues. V shed 4 bases and J shed 6 bases, with 3 bases lying between them. The CDR3 protein is CASSAAGELFF. In nucleotides, the CDR3 is TGTGCCAGCAGTGCAGCCGGGGAGCTGTTTTTT.

This chain uses TRBV28 with TRBJ2-3, with 7 bases lining up with TRBD2. Looked up from germline, CDR1 is MDHEN and CDR2 is SYDVKM. The length of the CDR3 is 16 residues. V was pared by 6 bases and J by 5 bases, with 14 bases of the junction left unmatched. The CDR3 DNA reads TGTGCCAGCAGGACCCGGGGCGGGGGAGCGGTAGATACGCAGTATTTT. It encodes CASRTRGGGAVDTQYF.

This chain's CDR3 is CASSLVPLAGGWSSYNEQFF. CDR3 sequence (DNA): TGTGCCAGCAGCTTGGTCCCACTAGCGGGGGGGTGGAGCTCCTACAATGAGCAGTTCTTC. This chain links TRBV5-5 with TRBJ2-1, with 13 bases fitting TRBD2. There are 20 residues in the CDR3. Trimming at V came to 0 bases and at J to 0 bases, leaving 9 bases not matched to a gene. Per the germline V gene, CDR1 is SGHKS and CDR2 is YYEKEE (reference sequence).

The chain recombines TRBV29-1 with TRBJ1-1; D call uncertain. Germline-derived CDR1 and CDR2 are SQVTM and ANQGSEA. The V gene lost 6 bases and the J gene lost 2 bases, with 7 bases spanning the gap. The CDR3 totals 11 residues. Here the CDR3 reads CSVPGNTEAFF. The DNA for the CDR3 is TGCAGCGTCCCCGGTAACACTGAAGCTTTCTTT. The full variable domain, with the rest looked up from reference TRBV29-1 and TRBJ1-1, is SAVISQKPSRDICQRGTSLTIQCQVDSQVTMMFWYRQQPGQSLTLIATANQGSEATYESGFVIDKFPISRPNLTFSTLTVSNMSPEDSSIYLCSVPGNTEAFFGQGTRLTVV.

The chain uses TRBV18 and TRBJ2-2, with D uncertain. V lost 4 bases and J 0 bases, leaving 6 bases between the germline ends. CDR1 is KGHSH, CDR2 LQKENI, per germline. The CDR3 loop spans 14 amino acids. The CDR3 region has the DNA TGTGCCAGCTCACTACAGTCGAACACCGGGGAGCTGTTTTTT. Its translation: CASSLQSNTGELFF.

This chain uses TRBV5-1 with TRBJ2-3; weak D call: TRBD1 (6 bases). The V gene's germline CDR1 is SGHRS and CDR2 YFSETQ. CDR3 size: 14 residues. V gave up 2 bases and J gave up 4 bases, with 11 bases separating them. The CDR3 loop is CASSFTGPPDTQYF. In DNA form, the CDR3 reads TGCGCCAGCAGCTTCACAGGGCCCCCAGATACGCAGTATTTT.

This chain uses TRBV27 with TRBJ1-4, with 10 bases lining up with TRBD1. Germline CDR1 reads MNHEY; CDR2 reads SMNVEV (reference sequence). There are 14 residues in the CDR3. Trimming cost V 5 bases and J 7 bases; bases outside gene matches: 4. DNA for the CDR3: TGTGCCAGCAGTAAGACAGGGGGCGGTGAAAAACTGTTTTTT. Protein product: CASSKTGGGEKLFF.

The chain's CDR3 is CASNLRVSTDTQYF. The CDR3 nucleotides read TGTGCCAGCAACTTGAGGGTTAGCACAGATACGCAGTATTTT. This rearrangement joins TRBV13 to TRBJ2-3; possibly TRBD2 for D (5 bases). Trimming left V 7 bases short and J 0 bases short, with 11 bases between. Germline V lookup: CDR1 PRHDT, CDR2 FYEKMQ (reference sequence). This CDR3 has 14 amino acids.

The chain employs TRBV2 and TRBJ2-3, with a tentative D call TRBD2 (7 bases). Trimming removed 6 bases at V and 1 base at J, with 14 bases between. Germline CDR1 and CDR2: SNHLY and FYNNEI. CDR3 length: 15 residues. CDR3 loop: CASSHEGGGTDTQYF. CDR3 DNA: TGTGCCAGCAGCCATGAGGGGGGGGGCACAGATACGCAGTATTTT.

Points on this clone: Other DNA sequences in the same sample also yield this CDR3. The rearrangement links TRBV29-1 to TRBJ2-5; 10 nucleotides agree with TRBD2. The germline CDR1 and CDR2 sequences are SQVTM and ANQGSEA. The CDR3 is 15 amino acids. Germline trimming cut 1 base from V and 2 bases from J; bases unmatched to any gene: 4. CDR3 region: CSVEGLAGDQETQYF. The CDR3 coding sequence is TGCAGCGTTGAAGGGCTAGCGGGGGATCAAGAGACCCAGTACTTC.

This chain uses TRBV3-1 (or the pseudogene TRBV3-2) with TRBJ2-1; maybe TRBD1 (6 bases). The CDR3 has 15 amino acids. V lost 1 base and J lost 9, with 16 bases in between. The germline CDR1 and CDR2 sequences are LGHDT and YNNKEL (reference sequence). CDR3 amino acids: CASSQGVWGLGEQFF. CDR3 in DNA: TGTGCCAGCAGCCAAGGGGTGTGGGGGCTAGGTGAGCAGTTCTTC.

In nucleotides, the CDR3 is TGTGCCAGCAGCCGGGACAGCCACTCTGGAAACACCATATATTTT. Protein sequence: CASSRDSHSGNTIYF. The chain combines TRBV6-5 with TRBJ1-3; 7 positions agree with TRBD1. V lost 6 bases, J lost 0 bases, and 5 bases stayed unmatched. The CDR3 runs 15 residues. The germline V gene has CDR1 MNHEY and CDR2 SVGAGI.

The V and J genes are TRBV15 and TRBJ2-1; D is possibly TRBD1 (5 bases). Per germline, CDR1 LNHNV and CDR2 YYDKDF (reference sequence). The CDR3 length is 19 residues. The ends were cut back, 0 bases at V and 6 bases at J, with 24 bases in the middle. The CDR3 nucleotides are TGTGCCACCAGCAGAGATCGTTGGGGCTGGGGAACACCTGGCAATGAGCAGTTCTTC. Protein product: CATSRDRWGWGTPGNEQFF.

The chain employs TRBV12-5 and TRBJ2-6; maybe TRBD1 (5 bases). The germline gives CDR1 LGHNT, CDR2 FRNRAP. V lost 2 bases and J 4 bases, leaving 6 bases between the germline ends. There are 14 residues in the CDR3. The CDR3 loop is CASGLTGGANVLTF. Written as DNA, the CDR3 is TGTGCTAGTGGTTTGACAGGAGGGGCCAACGTCCTGACTTTC.

The chain uses TRBV5-8 and TRBJ2-3, with D possibly matching TRBD1 (5 bases). Germline V CDR1 and CDR2: SGHTS, YDEGEE. The CDR3 length is 11 residues. The V gene lost 7 bases and the J gene lost 6 bases, with 9 bases spanning the gap. The CDR3 region is CASLRADTQYF. The CDR3 nucleotides read TGTGCCAGCCTCAGGGCTGATACGCAGTATTTT.

The chain recombines TRBV7-2 with TRBJ2-4; D gene ambiguous. From germline, CDR1 is SGHTA and CDR2 FQGNSA. This CDR3 contains 14 residues. V lost 6 bases, J lost 5 bases, and 14 bases lay in between. In nucleotides, the CDR3 is TGTGCCAGCAGGGCAGGTGTTGGCGAAAACATTCAGTACTTC. Protein product: CASRAGVGENIQYF. The whole variable domain, remainder taken from reference TRBV7-2 and TRBJ2-4, is GAGVSQSPSNKVTEKGKDVELRCDPISGHTALYWYRQSLGQGLEFLIYFQGNSAPDKSGLPSDRFSAERTGGSVSTLTIQRTQQEDSAVYLCASRAGVGENIQYFGAGTRLSVL.

This clone was observed a handful of times. The rearrangement uses TRBV6-6 and TRBJ2-3; D possibly corresponds to TRBD2 (6 bases). The ends were cut back, 8 bases at V and 1 base at J, with 13 bases in the middle. This CDR3 is built from 14 residues. Germline V gene lookup returns CDR1 MNHNY and CDR2 SVGAGI (reference sequence). CDR3: CASLTASGTDTQYF. CDR3 coding DNA: TGTGCCAGCTTGACGGCTAGCGGCACAGATACGCAGTATTTT.

V and J are TRBV7-6 and TRBJ1-2; D gene uncertain. The V gene lost 1 base and the J gene lost 4 bases, with 7 bases spanning the gap. This CDR3 is 13 amino acids long. Germline CDR1 and CDR2: SGHVS and FNYEAQ. Here the CDR3 reads CASSLEPGYGYTF. CDR3 nucleotide sequence: TGTGCCAGCAGCTTAGAACCGGGCTATGGCTACACCTTC.

V is TRBV27 and J is TRBJ2-7, with 8 positions matching TRBD1. V shed 8 bases, J shed 0 bases, and the junction held 9 bases outside the gene matches. This CDR3 has 15 amino acids. Germline-derived CDR1 and CDR2 are MNHEY and SMNVEV (reference sequence). CDR3 in DNA: TGTGCCAGCCAGCCCCAGGGGGCGAGCTCCTACGAGCAGTACTTC. Its translation is CASQPQGASSYEQYF.

This sequence joins TRBV7-2 and TRBJ2-5; D perhaps matches TRBD1 (5 bases). Germline CDR1 and CDR2: SGHTA and FQGNSA. This CDR3 contains 15 residues. V lost 2 bases and J lost 4, with 14 bases in between. CDR3 coding DNA: TGTGCCAGCAGCTTACAGGGTTTTGTTCGAGAGACCCAGTACTTC. It encodes CASSLQGFVRETQYF.

This rearrangement joins TRBV7-3 to TRBJ2-5, with 9 bases identical to TRBD1. The CDR3 has 15 amino acids. V was pared by 4 bases and J by 0 bases, with 3 bases of the junction left unmatched. Germline lookup yields CDR1 SGHTA and CDR2 FQGTGA. CDR3 bases: TGTGCCAGCAGCTACGGGACAGGGAACCAAGAGACCCAGTACTTC. This sequence encodes CASSYGTGNQETQYF.